A single T cell receptor (beta chain) is shown here with its context. The data originate from a study of blood T cell repertoires in COVID-19. Across the study: Samples of COVID-19 (acute and convalescent) were obtained from the United States, Italy and Spain. PBMCs, B-cell-depleted T cells, or T cells provided the cDNA or gDNA that made up the material.

Trimming stripped 6 bases from V and 5 bases from J, with 10 bases between. The CDR3 contains 12 residues. Original analysis: Scientists estimated how many nucleated cells there were by amplifying reference gene primers. Here immunoSEQ multiplex PCR was the method, and the copy in TCRdb shows in-frame clones only, minus some. V, J and clone size derive from that table, while D and trimming were established from the DNA sequence. The sample includes about 100,000 clones, over 75% seen only once; the top ten take about 13%. The sequenced sample was peripheral blood. The rearrangement joins TRBV12-3 or TRBV12-4 to TRBJ2-5; D is uncertain. This clonotype was sampled from a human donor in a cohort sampled during active COVID-19. The CDR3 here is CASSLVMETQYF. The CDR3 DNA is TGTGCCAGCAGCCTAGTTATGGAGACCCAGTACTTC.